Below, one TCR beta chain is given with its context. This sample is part of a study of kidney transplant recipient with SARS-CoV-2 infection. The CDR3 is made up of 17 amino acids. In germline, CDR1 is KGHSY, CDR2 FQNENV. V was clipped by 5 bases and J by 4 bases, with 23 bases between them. One entry per CDR3 protein, called by TCRdb with MiXCR from the reads. The sample includes 200,000 to 300,000 distinct CDR3 sequences, around 30% of them seen just once. The sample in question was a blood sample, obtained at baseline and around day 120 from a kidney transplant recipient. The V gene is TRBV16, the J gene TRBJ1-2; D remains unclear. This clonotype was obtained from a male patient aged 30 to 40 who had COVID-19 and was a kidney transplant recipient. Some of the T cells may derive from the graft donor. The CDR3 region is CASSTKSVVRKTYGYTF. In DNA, the CDR3 is TGTGCCAGCAGCACAAAGTCGGTCGTTAGAAAGACCTATGGCTACACCTTC.